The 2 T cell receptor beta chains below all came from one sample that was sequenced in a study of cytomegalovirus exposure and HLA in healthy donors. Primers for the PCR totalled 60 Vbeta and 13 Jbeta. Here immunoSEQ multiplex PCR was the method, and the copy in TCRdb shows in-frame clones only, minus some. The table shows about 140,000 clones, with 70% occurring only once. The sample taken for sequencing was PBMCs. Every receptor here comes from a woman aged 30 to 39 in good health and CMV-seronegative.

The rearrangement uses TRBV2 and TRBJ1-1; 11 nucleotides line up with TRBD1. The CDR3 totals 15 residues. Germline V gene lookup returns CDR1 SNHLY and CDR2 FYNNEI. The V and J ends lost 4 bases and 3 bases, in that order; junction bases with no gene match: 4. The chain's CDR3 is CASSGTGGAYTEAFF. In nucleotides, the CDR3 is TGTGCCAGCAGTGGGACAGGGGGCGCATACACTGAAGCTTTCTTT. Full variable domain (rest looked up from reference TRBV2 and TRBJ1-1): EPEVTQTPSHQVTQMGQEVILRCVPISNHLYFYWYRQILGQKVEFLVSFYNNEISEKSEIFDDQFSVERPDGSNFTLKIRSTKLEDSAMYFCASSGTGGAYTEAFFGQGTRLTVV.

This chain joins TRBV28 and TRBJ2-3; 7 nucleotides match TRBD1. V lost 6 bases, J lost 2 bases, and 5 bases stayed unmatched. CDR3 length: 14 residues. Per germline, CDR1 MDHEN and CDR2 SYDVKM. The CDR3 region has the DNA TGTGCCAGCAGCGGGGACAGAAACACAGATACGCAGTATTTT. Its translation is CASSGDRNTDTQYF. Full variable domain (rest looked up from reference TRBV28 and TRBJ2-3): DVKVTQSSRYLVKRTGEKVFLECVQDMDHENMFWYRQDPGLGLRLIYFSYDVKMKEKGDIPEGYSVSREKKERFSLILESASTNQTSMYLCASSGDRNTDTQYFGPGTRLTVL.